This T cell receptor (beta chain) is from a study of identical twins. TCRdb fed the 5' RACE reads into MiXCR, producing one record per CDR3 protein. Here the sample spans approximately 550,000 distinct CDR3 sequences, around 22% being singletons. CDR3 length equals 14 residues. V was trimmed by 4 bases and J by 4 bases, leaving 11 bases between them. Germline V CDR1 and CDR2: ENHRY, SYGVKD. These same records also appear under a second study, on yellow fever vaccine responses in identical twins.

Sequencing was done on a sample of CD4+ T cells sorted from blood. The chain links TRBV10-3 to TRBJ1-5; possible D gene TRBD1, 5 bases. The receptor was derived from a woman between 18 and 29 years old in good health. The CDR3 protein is CAISAGPINQPQHF. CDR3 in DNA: TGTGCCATCAGTGCGGGACCGATAAATCAGCCCCAGCATTTT.